The entry that follows covers one T cell receptor (beta chain) sequence. The data belong to a study of T cell clonotyping in hematopoietic cell transplantation. Study summary: Pretransplant recipient samples were taken after cytoreduction.

Time point: recipient sample about 28 days before transplant, after cytoreduction. Samples: about 28 days before transplant, then days 30, 100 and 180 after. Clones were sequenced by immunoSEQ multiplex PCR, and TCRdb holds only the in-frame ones, with some missing. In the table there are roughly 44,000 clones, 75% to 90% of which are singletons. Germline CDR1 reads ENHRY; CDR2 reads SYGVKD. Trimming removed 3 bases from V and 5 bases from J; junction bases left unmatched: 11. CDR3 length: 16 amino acids. The chain uses TRBV10-3 and TRBJ2-5, with 8 bases lining up with TRBD2. Sequenced here: peripheral blood mononuclear cells, sampled before stem cell transplant. This TCR came from a man between 60 and 75 years old with acute myeloid leukemia. Some clones in this sample may be carry-over from other donors' samples. CDR3 nucleotide sequence: TGTGCCATCAGTGACCCCGCGCGGGGGGCCTGGGAGACCCAGTACTTC. It yields the protein CAISDPARGAWETQYF.